These 20 T cell receptor beta chains were all obtained from the same sample, sequenced in a study of Tregs in tolerant kidney transplant recipients. Repertoires were generated with immunoSEQ multiplex PCR, while TCRdb's copy carries only in-frame clones and drops some. The sample consists of 80,000 or so clones, 90% to 95% of them appearing once. The nonmyeloablative bone marrow transplants came from related graft donors, with transient mixed chimerism. The source material was CD4+ T cells from blood (PBMCs), sampled 24 months after the transplant. The source of these receptors is a human patient who received a combined kidney and bone marrow transplant. Some T cells may originate from the graft donor.

Concerning this clone itself: Other DNA sequences in the sample encode the same CDR3. This chain uses TRBV7-3 with TRBJ1-6; no definite D call. The CDR3 spans 13 residues. Germline CDR1 and CDR2: SGHTA and FQGTGA. Trimming left V 2 bases short and J 7 bases short, with 6 bases between. The CDR3 loop is CASSLHSNSPLHF. The CDR3 DNA reads TGTGCCAGCAGCTTACACTCCAATTCACCCCTCCACTTT.

This clone was seen only once. The J gene is TRBJ2-2, the V gene TRBV21-1; no DNA check was done on the table's D call, TRBD1. TRBV21-1 is a pseudogene locus. The CDR3 runs to 16 residues. CDR3 region: CASRIQISENTGELFF. CDR3 in DNA: TGTGCCAGCAGGATACAAATATCAGAGAACACCGGGGAGCTGTTTTTT.

The chain joins TRBV19 to TRBJ2-3, with TRBD2 identical over 7 bases. CDR1 is LNHDA, CDR2 SQIVND, per germline (reference sequence). The CDR3 sequence is 15 residues long. The ends lost 1 base at V and 4 bases at J; junction bases unmatched: 5. The CDR3 region is CASSIGRGGSDTQYF. CDR3 DNA sequence: TGTGCCAGTAGTATAGGACGGGGAGGGTCAGATACGCAGTATTTT.

The rearrangement links TRBV7-8 to TRBJ2-2; the match to TRBD1 covers 7 bases. The CDR3 is made up of 15 amino acids. Germline loops: CDR1 SGHVS, CDR2 FQNEAQ. J was trimmed by 2 bases and V by 5 bases; bases with no gene match: 5. The CDR3 protein is CASSADRRNTGELFF. The CDR3 DNA reads TGTGCCAGCAGCGCGGACAGGAGAAACACCGGGGAGCTGTTTTTT. The whole variable domain, filled in from reference TRBV7-8 and TRBJ2-2, reads GAGVSQSPRYKVAKRGQDVALRCDPISGHVSLFWYQQALGQGPEFLTYFQNEAQLDKSGLPSDRFFAERPEGSVSTLKIQRTQQEDSAVYLCASSADRRNTGELFFGEGSRLTVL.

The CDR3 sequence is CASSYSRETHEQYF. In nucleotides, the CDR3 is TGTGCCAGCAGTTACTCCCGGGAGACCCACGAGCAGTACTTC. The rearrangement uses TRBV6-5 and TRBJ2-7, with D perhaps matching TRBD2 (6 bases). The CDR3 contains 14 residues. The germline V and J ends were trimmed by 0 bases and 5 bases, with 11 bases remaining between them. Germline loops: CDR1 MNHEY, CDR2 SVGAGI.

CDR3 DNA: TGTGCCAGCAGTGCTAACCCGAATTGGACAGGGCATCAGCCCCAGCATTTT. Translating gives CASSANPNWTGHQPQHF. The chain is built from TRBV6-1 and TRBJ1-5, with 8 bases identical to TRBD1. CDR3 size: 17 residues. The germline gives CDR1 MNHNS, CDR2 SASEGT. V was pared by 4 bases and J by 5 bases, with 13 bases of the junction left unmatched.

J is TRBJ2-5 and V is TRBV15, with 9 nucleotides matching TRBD1. The end of the DNA is better explained by TRBJ2-7, so the J call may be wrong. CDR1 is LNHNV and CDR2 is YYDKDF in the germline V gene (reference sequence). This CDR3 spans 15 amino acids. The CDR3, as DNA: TGTGCCACCAGCAGTCCCGGGACAGGGATCTACGAGCAGTACTTC. Its protein product is CATSSPGTGIYEQYF.

Only a few counts were recorded for this clone. The genes are TRBV7-6 and TRBJ2-1; 8 positions match TRBD1. Germline CDR1 and CDR2: SGHVS and FNYEAQ. CDR3 length equals 13 residues. Germline trimming cut 0 bases from V and 14 bases from J; bases unmatched to any gene: 6. This CDR3 reads CASSLAAGQGEFF. The CDR3, as DNA: TGTGCCAGCAGCTTAGCTGCCGGACAGGGAGAGTTCTTC.

This chain connects TRBV30 to TRBJ2-1; 8 bases are shared with TRBD2. This CDR3 comprises 17 residues. V gave up 4 bases and J gave up 4 bases; unmatched junction bases: 15. Germline CDR1 GTSNPN, CDR2 SVGIG (reference sequence). Here the CDR3 reads CAWTQPGRLAGYNEQFF. Here the CDR3 DNA reads TGTGCCTGGACCCAACCCGGGAGGCTAGCGGGTTACAATGAGCAGTTCTTC.

CDR3 loop: CASSLRLADNEQFF. The CDR3 DNA sequence: TGTGCCAGCAGCTTACGCCTAGCGGACAATGAGCAGTTCTTC. This chain connects TRBV11-3 to TRBJ2-1, with TRBD2 matching over 7 bases. There are 14 residues in the CDR3. Germline-derived CDR1 and CDR2 are SGHNT and YENEEA. J lost 5 bases, V lost 2 bases, and 3 bases had no gene match.

The chain recombines TRBV7-2 with TRBJ2-7; 7 bases agree with TRBD2. The CDR3 loop spans 15 amino acids. Germline loops: CDR1 SGHTA, CDR2 FQGNSA. Unmatched junction bases numbered 10, after V lost 6 bases and J lost 2 bases. CDR3 in amino acids: CASSSNGGNAYEQYF. Here the CDR3 DNA reads TGTGCCAGCAGTTCCAACGGGGGGAACGCCTACGAGCAGTACTTC.

The V gene is TRBV10-3, the J gene TRBJ1-1, with 9 nucleotides matching TRBD1. The CDR3 totals 15 residues. V lost 9 bases, J lost 0 bases, and 8 bases stayed unmatched. The germline gives CDR1 ENHRY, CDR2 SYGVKD. CDR3 nucleotides: TGTGCCATGTCGGACAGGGGCGAGATGAACACTGAAGCTTTCTTT. It yields the protein CAMSDRGEMNTEAFF.

The sample holds one count of this clone. The chain uses TRBV11-3 and TRBJ2-7, with 7 positions matching TRBD2. The germline CDR1 and CDR2 sequences are SGHNT and YENEEA. This CDR3 contains 17 residues. The ends lost 1 base at V and 3 bases at J; junction bases unmatched: 12. CDR3 loop: CASSLALRAGFHYEQYF. CDR3 DNA: TGTGCCAGCAGCTTAGCCCTTCGAGCGGGGTTTCACTACGAGCAGTACTTC.

The chain has TRBV18 and TRBJ2-3, with 9 bases aligning to TRBD2. The CDR3 covers 17 residues. V shed 3 bases, J shed 3 bases, and the junction held 10 bases outside the gene matches. Germline V gives CDR1 KGHSH, CDR2 LQKENI. In DNA, the CDR3 is TGTGCCAGCTCACCTAGGAATAGCGGGAGTGGTACAGATACGCAGTATTTT. It encodes CASSPRNSGSGTDTQYF.

The chain employs TRBV11-2 and TRBJ1-2; the D gene is possibly TRBD1 (6 bases). CDR1 SGHAT and CDR2 FQNNGV come from the germline V gene. Trimming pared 5 bases from V and 10 bases from J, leaving 20 bases between. The CDR3 is 14 residues long. The chain's CDR3 is CASSLRRRQEDYTF. The CDR3 nucleotides read TGTGCCAGCAGCCTTAGGAGACGACAGGAGGACTACACCTTC.

V usage is TRBV15 and J usage is TRBJ2-7; tentative D call: TRBD1 (5 bases). CDR1 is LNHNV, CDR2 YYDKDF, per germline (reference sequence). The CDR3 length is 16 residues. V lost 0 bases and J 5 bases, leaving 17 bases between the germline ends. The CDR3 region is CATSRDIGQGFDEQYF. CDR3 in DNA: TGTGCCACCAGCAGAGATATAGGCCAGGGTTTTGACGAGCAGTACTTC.

The chain uses TRBV4-2 and TRBJ2-5, with 13 bases fitting TRBD2. The CDR3 covers 18 residues. V trimming: 1 base; J trimming: 1 base; junction bases outside the gene matches: 6. CDR1 and CDR2 from the germline V gene are LGHNA and YNFKEQ. This chain's CDR3 is CASSQGQTSGGFQETQYF. CDR3 nucleotides: TGTGCCAGCAGCCAAGGACAGACTAGCGGGGGGTTCCAAGAGACCCAGTACTTC.

This clone was seen just once. The chain employs TRBV4-1 and TRBJ1-1; D is unclear. The germline CDR1 and CDR2 sequences are MGHRA and YSYEKL. The CDR3 is 12 residues long. The germline V and J ends were trimmed by 4 bases and 3 bases, with 6 bases remaining between them. The CDR3 loop reads CASSRHDTEAFF. For the CDR3, the DNA is TGCGCCAGCAGCCGACATGACACTGAAGCTTTCTTT.

The rearrangement links TRBV5-4 to TRBJ2-5; 8 bases line up with TRBD1. The CDR3 totals 15 residues. Trimming took 4 bases from V and 3 from J; bases not matched to a gene: 8. In germline, CDR1 is SGHNT, CDR2 YYREEE (reference sequence). CDR3 sequence reads: CASSDPRTGKETQYF. CDR3 sequence (DNA): TGTGCCAGCAGCGACCCAAGGACAGGGAAAGAGACCCAGTACTTC.

V and J are TRBV30 and TRBJ2-1; 12 nucleotides line up with TRBD2. This CDR3 is built from 22 residues. Germline lookup yields CDR1 GTSNPN and CDR2 SVGIG (reference sequence). Unmatched junction bases numbered 28, after V lost 1 base and J lost 9 bases. The CDR3 region is CAWSATAPVASGGVPRFGEQFF. The CDR3 DNA reads as TGTGCCTGGAGTGCCACCGCCCCAGTAGCTAGCGGGGGGGTCCCAAGGTTTGGTGAGCAGTTCTTC.